This T cell receptor (beta chain) was documented in a study of T cell changes during pregnancy in multiple sclerosis. TCRdb's table, derived via immunoSEQ multiplex PCR, lists solely in-frame clones and lacks some. The sample lists 50,000 to 60,000 clones; 75% to 90% were seen once. This clone was seen a single time. Germline V gene sequence: CDR1 LNHDA, CDR2 SQIVND (reference sequence). Between the trimmed V and J ends, which lost 6 bases and 0 bases, there was a span of 12 bases. This CDR3 contains 15 residues. This clonotype was sampled from a female donor with multiple sclerosis, enrolled in a pregnancy study. J is TRBJ2-1 and V is TRBV19; possibly TRBD1 for D (6 bases). Sequencing was performed on CD4+ T cells from peripheral blood mononuclear cells, taken in the first trimester of pregnancy. CDR3 sequence reads: CASRPDRSSYNEQFF. Here the CDR3 DNA reads TGTGCCAGTAGACCCGACAGGAGCTCCTACAATGAGCAGTTCTTC.